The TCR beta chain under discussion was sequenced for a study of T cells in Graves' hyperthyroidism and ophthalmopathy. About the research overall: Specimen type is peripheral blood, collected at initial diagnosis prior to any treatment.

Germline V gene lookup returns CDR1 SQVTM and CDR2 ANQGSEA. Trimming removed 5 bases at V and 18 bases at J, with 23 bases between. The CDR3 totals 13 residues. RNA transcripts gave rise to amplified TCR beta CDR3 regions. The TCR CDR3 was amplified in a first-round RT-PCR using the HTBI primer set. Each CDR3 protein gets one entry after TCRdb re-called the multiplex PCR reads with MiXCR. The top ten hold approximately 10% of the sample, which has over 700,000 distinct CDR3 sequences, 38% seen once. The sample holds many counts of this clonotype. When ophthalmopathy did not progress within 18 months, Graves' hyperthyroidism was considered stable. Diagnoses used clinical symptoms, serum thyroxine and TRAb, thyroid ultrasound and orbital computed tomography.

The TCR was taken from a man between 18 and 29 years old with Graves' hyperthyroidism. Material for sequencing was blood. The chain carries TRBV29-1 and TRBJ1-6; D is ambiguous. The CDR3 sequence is CSVFLPNSGEAHF. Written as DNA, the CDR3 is TGCAGCGTTTTCTTGCCCAATTCTGGCGAGGCCCACTTT.